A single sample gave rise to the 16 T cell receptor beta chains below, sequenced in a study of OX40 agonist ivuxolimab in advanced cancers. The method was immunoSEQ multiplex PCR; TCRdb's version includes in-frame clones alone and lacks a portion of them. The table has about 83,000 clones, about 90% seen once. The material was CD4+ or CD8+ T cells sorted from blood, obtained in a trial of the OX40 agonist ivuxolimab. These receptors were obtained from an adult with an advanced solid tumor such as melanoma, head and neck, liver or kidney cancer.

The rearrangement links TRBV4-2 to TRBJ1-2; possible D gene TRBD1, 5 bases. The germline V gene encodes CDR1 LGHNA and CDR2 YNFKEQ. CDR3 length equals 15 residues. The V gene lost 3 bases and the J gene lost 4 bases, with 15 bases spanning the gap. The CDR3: CASSQSRGTRYGYTF. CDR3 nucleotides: TGTGCCAGCAGCCAGTCGCGAGGGACTCGCTATGGCTACACCTTC.

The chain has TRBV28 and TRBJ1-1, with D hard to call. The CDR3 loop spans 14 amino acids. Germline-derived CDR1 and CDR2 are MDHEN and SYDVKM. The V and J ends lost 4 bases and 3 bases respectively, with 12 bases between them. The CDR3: CASSSLGDDTEAFF. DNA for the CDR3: TGTGCCAGCAGTTCCCTCGGGGATGACACTGAAGCTTTCTTT.

The CDR3 is CASSIGTLGNQPQHF. Here the CDR3 DNA reads TGTGCCAGTAGTATCGGGACCCTGGGCAATCAGCCCCAGCATTTT. The chain recombines TRBV19 with TRBJ1-5; weak D call: TRBD1 (5 bases). CDR1 and CDR2 (germline): LNHDA, SQIVND (reference sequence). Trimming pared 3 bases from V and 2 bases from J, leaving 11 bases between. This CDR3 has 15 residues.

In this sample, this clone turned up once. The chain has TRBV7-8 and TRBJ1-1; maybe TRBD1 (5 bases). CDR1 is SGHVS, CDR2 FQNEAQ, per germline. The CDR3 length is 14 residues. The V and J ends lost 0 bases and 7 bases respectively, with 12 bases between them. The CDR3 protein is CASSLANRGVEAFF. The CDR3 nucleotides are TGTGCCAGCAGCTTAGCTAACCGGGGGGTTGAAGCTTTCTTT.

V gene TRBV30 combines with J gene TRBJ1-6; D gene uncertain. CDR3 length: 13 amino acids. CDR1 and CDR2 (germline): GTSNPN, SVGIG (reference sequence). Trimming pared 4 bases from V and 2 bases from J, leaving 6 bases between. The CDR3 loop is CAWTSTYNSPLHF. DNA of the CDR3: TGTGCCTGGACAAGCACCTATAATTCACCCCTCCACTTT.

For the CDR3, the DNA is TGTGCCAGCAGCTCCCCGGGGCAATGGGGTGTGCAGCCCCAGCATTTT. Translated, it gives CASSSPGQWGVQPQHF. This rearrangement joins TRBV5-8 to TRBJ1-5; perhaps TRBD1 as D (5 bases). This CDR3 is 16 amino acids long. CDR1 and CDR2 (germline): SGHTS, YDEGEE. V shed 3 bases and J shed 7 bases, with 20 bases lying between them.

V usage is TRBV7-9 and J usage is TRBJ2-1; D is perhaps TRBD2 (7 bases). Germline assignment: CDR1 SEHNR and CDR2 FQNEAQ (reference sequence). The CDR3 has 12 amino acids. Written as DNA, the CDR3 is TGTGCGGGGGGGACAACCTACAATGAGCAGTTCTTC. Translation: CAGGTTYNEQFF. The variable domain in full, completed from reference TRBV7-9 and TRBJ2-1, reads DTGVSQNPRHKITKRGQNVTFRCDPISEHNRLYWYRQTLGQGPEFLTYFQNEAQLEKSRLLSDRFSAERPKGSFSTLEIQRTEQGDSAMYLCAGGTTYNEQFFGPGTRLTVL.

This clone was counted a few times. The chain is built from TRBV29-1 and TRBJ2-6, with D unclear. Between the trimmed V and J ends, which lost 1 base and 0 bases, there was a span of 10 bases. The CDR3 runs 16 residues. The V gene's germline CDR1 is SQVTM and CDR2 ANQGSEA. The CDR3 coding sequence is TGCAGCGTTGAAGGGGTTCTCAGCTCTGGGGCCAACGTCCTGACTTTC. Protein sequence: CSVEGVLSSGANVLTF.

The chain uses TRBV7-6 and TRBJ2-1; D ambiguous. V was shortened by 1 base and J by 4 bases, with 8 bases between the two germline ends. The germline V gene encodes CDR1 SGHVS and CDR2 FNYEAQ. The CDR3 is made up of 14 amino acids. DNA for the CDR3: TGTGCCAGCAGCTTAGGTGCTCTATACAATGAGCAGTTCTTC. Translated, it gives CASSLGALYNEQFF.

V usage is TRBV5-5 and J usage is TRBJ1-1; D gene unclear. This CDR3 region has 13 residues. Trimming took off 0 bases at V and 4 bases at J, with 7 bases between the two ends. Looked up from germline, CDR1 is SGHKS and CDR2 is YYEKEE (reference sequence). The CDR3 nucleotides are TGTGCCAGCAGCTTGGGGCTGGGCACTGAAGCTTTCTTT. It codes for CASSLGLGTEAFF.

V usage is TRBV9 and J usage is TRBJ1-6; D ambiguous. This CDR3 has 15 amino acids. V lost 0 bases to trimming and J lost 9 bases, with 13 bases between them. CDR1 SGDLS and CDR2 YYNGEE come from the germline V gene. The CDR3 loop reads CASSVATALGSPLHF. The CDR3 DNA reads TGTGCCAGCAGCGTAGCTACAGCTTTGGGTTCACCCCTCCACTTT.

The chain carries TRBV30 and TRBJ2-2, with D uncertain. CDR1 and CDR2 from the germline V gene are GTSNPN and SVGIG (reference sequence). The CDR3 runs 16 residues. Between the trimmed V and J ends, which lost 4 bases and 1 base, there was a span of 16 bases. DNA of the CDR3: TGTGCCTGGACGACCTTTGGCGGAGTGAACACCGGGGAGCTGTTTTTT. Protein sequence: CAWTTFGGVNTGELFF. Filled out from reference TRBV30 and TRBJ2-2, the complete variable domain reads SQTIHQWPATLVQPVGSPLSLECTVEGTSNPNLYWYRQAAGRGLQLLFYSVGIGQISSEVPQNLSASRPQDRQFILSSKKLLLSDSGFYLCAWTTFGGVNTGELFFGEGSRLTVL.

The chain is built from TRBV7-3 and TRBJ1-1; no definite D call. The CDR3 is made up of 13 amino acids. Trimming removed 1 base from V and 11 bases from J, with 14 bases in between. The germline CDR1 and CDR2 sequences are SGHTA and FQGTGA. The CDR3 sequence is CASSLKPGALAFF. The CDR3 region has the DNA TGTGCCAGCAGCTTAAAGCCCGGCGCCTTGGCTTTCTTT.

The CDR3 DNA reads as TGTGCCAGCAGCTTAAGACAGGGGGCGGTTGGAAACACCATATATTTT. As protein: CASSLRQGAVGNTIYF. The chain couples TRBV7-2 to TRBJ1-3; 10 bases line up with TRBD1. The germline gives CDR1 SGHTA, CDR2 FQGNSA. After removal of 2 bases from V and 3 bases from J, the junction contained 4 bases not matched to a gene. The CDR3 is 16 residues long.

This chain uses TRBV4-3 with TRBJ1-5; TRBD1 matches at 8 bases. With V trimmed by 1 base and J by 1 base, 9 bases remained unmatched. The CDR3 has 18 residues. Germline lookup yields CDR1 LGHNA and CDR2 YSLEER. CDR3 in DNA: TGCGCCAGCAGCCAAGTATGGACAGGGCCGGAAAGCAATCAGCCCCAGCATTTT. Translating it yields CASSQVWTGPESNQPQHF.

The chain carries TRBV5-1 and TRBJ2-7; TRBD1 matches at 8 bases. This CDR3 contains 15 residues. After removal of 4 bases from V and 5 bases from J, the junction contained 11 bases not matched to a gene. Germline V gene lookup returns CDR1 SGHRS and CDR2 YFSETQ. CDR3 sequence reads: CASSPRTGFSDEQYF. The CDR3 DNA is TGCGCCAGCAGCCCCAGGACAGGGTTTTCAGACGAGCAGTACTTC.